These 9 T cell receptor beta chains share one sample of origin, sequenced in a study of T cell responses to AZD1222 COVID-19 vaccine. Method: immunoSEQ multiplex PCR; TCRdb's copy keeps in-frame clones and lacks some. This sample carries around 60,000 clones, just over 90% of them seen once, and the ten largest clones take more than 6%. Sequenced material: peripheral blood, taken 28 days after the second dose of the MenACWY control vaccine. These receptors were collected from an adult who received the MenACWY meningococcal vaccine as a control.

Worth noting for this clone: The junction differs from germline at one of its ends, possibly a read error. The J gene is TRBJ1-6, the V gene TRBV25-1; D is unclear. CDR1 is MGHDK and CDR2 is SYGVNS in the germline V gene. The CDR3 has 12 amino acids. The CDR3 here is CASSEYSSPLHF. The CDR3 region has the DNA TGTGCCAGCAGTGAATATAGTTCACCCCTCCACTTT.

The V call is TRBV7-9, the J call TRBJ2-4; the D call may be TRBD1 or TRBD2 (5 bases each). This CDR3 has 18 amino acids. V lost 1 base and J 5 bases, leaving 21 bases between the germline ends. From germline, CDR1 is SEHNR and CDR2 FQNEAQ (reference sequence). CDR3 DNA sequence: TGTGCCAGCAGCTTAGGCCGGGTGGCAGGGCGAGGGGAAAACATTCAGTACTTC. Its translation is CASSLGRVAGRGENIQYF.

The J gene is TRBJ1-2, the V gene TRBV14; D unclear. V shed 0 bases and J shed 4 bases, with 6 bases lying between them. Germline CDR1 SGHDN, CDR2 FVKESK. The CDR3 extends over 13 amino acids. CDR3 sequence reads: CASSQERFYGYTF. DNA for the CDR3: TGTGCCAGCAGCCAAGAACGGTTCTATGGCTACACCTTC.

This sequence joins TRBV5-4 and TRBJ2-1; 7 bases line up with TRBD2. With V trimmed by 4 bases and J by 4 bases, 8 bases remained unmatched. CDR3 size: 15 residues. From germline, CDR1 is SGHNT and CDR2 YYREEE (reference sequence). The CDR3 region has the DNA TGTGCCAGCAGCCGGGAGGTAACGGCGTACAATGAGCAGTTCTTC. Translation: CASSREVTAYNEQFF.

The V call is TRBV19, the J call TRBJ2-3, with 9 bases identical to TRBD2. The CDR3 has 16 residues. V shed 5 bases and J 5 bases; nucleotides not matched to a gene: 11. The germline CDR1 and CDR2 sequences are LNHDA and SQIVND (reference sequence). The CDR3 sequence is CASSATSGFMVDTQYF. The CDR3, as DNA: TGTGCCAGTAGTGCAACTAGCGGGTTCATGGTAGATACGCAGTATTTT.

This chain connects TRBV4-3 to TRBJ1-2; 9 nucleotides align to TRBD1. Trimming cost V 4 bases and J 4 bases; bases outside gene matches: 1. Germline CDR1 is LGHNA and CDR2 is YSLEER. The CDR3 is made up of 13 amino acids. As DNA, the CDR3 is TGCGCCAGCAGCCCGACAGGGGGCTATGGCTACACCTTC. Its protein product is CASSPTGGYGYTF.

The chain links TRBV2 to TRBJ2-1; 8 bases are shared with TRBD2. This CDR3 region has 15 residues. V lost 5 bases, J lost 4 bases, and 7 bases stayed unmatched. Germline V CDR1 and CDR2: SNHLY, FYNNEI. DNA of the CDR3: TGTGCCAGCAGTCCACTAGCGGAAAGTTACAATGAGCAGTTCTTC. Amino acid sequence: CASSPLAESYNEQFF.

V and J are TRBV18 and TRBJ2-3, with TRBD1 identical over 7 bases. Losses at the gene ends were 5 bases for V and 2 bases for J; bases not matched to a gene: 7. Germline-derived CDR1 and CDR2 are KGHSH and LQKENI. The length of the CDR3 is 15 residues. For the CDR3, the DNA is TGTGCCAGCTCAGCGGACAGGCTTGTCACAGATACGCAGTATTTT. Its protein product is CASSADRLVTDTQYF. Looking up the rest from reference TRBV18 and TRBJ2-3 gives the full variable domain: NAGVMQNPRHLVRRRGQEARLRCSPMKGHSHVYWYRQLPEEGLKFMVYLQKENIIDESGMPKERFSAEFPKEGPSILRIQQVVRGDSAAYFCASSADRLVTDTQYFGPGTRLTVL.

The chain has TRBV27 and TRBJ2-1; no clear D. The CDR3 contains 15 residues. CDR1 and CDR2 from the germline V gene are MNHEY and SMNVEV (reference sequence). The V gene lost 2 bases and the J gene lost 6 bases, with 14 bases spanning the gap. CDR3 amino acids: CASSLGSGLSNEQFF. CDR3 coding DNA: TGTGCCAGCAGTTTAGGGTCCGGGTTATCCAATGAGCAGTTCTTC.